This T cell receptor beta chain was sequenced in a study of blood T cell repertoires in COVID-19 (dated by TCRdb to the early 2020s). Notes on the research overall: Samples from collaborators originated in the United States, Italy and Spain and spanned both the acute and convalescent phases of COVID-19. A freely available public database, intended as a resource for researchers studying the immune response to SARS-CoV-2, is where the repertoires were released. Deeply sampled blood TCRbeta repertoires from subjects exposed to, actively infected with, or recovered from COVID-19 were included in the dataset. HLA class I and class II types, where available, came from metadata supplied by the sample provider rather than from assay-based typing. Samples were obtained from the ongoing ImmuneRACE study (first 160 participants) and from 1,200 or so subjects provided by 6 global collaborators. The prospective study material was composed of cDNA or gDNA derived from T cells, B-cell-depleted T cells, or PBMCs. The sample metadata nearly always contained a de-identified subject ID, COVID-19 status, age in years and sex. The investigation overall reported the following: The amount of clinical and demographic metadata varied by source and participant and was provided uncurated.

Collaborating institutions collected whole blood in K2EDTA tubes following their own protocols. For TCRbeta analysis, collaborators shipped samples as frozen whole blood, isolated PBMCs, or DNA extracted from either of those sample types. This clone showed up just once. Its antigen is not yet known. No quality values exist for individual bases; no much larger clone is one base distant. The immunoSEQ Assay, a bias-controlled multiplex PCR, was used to amplify TCRbeta CDR3 regions from genomic DNA. The published analysis was carried out like this. Within the assay, amplification of reference gene primers was used to estimate how many nucleated cells each sample contained. Sequence reads were collapsed and filtered to measure the absolute abundance of every unique TCRbeta CDR3 rearrangement. For each sample, productive Simpson clonality was calculated as the square root of Simpson's diversity index over productive rearrangements. Held by TCRdb, this immuneACCESS table contains in-frame sequences only and omits some clones. Under half of the omission traces to an unresolved V gene where checked; the cause of the rest is unknown. V, J and clone size reflect that table, while D and trimming were determined from the DNA. Within this sample are about 50,000 clones, with 87% of them counted one time only. In total, the top ten clones hold around 15% of the sample.

The CDR3, from cysteine to phenylalanine, totals 13 residues. The entry retains the CDR3 DNA only, 39 bases that are in frame from base 1. As encoded in the germline V gene, CDR1 is MNHEY while CDR2 is SVGEGT. V lost 5 bases and J lost 10 bases, and the count of bases not matched to a germline gene is 6. The chain links TRBV6-2 or TRBV6-3 with TRBJ2-1, with 9 central nucleotides matching TRBD2. This clonotype originated in a human donor with active COVID-19. The donor label of this sample is uncertain. Specimen: peripheral blood. This receptor has the CDR3 CASSLAGPPEQFF. The DNA sequence is TGTGCCAGCAGTCTAGCGGGGCCCCCCGAGCAGTTCTTC.